A selection of T cell receptor beta chains follows, all from one sample in a study of PD-1 blockade in classical Hodgkin lymphoma. The assay was immunoSEQ multiplex PCR, and TCRdb's table has in-frame clones only and misses some. The sample includes more than 75,000 clones, 93% of them seen just once. Here the sequenced sample was peripheral blood mononuclear cells (PBMCs), taken before the fourth cycle of nivolumab. The receptors shown here come from a human donor with classical Hodgkin lymphoma. Each CDR3 is given with its conserved first and last residue. The D gene is left open where the match is weak. Size is stated for part of the rows, as once, few or many counts, or as a class when the clone is expanded.

D	size	V	J	CDR3	DNA
TRBD2	.	TRBV5-6	TRBJ2-3	CASSWGLAGTDTQYF	TGTGCCAGCAGCTGGGGACTAGCGGGCACAGATACGCAGTATTTT
.	.	TRBV7-2	TRBJ1-3	CASSLGGFAGNTIYF	TGTGCCAGCAGCTTAGGAGGGTTTGCTGGAAACACCATATATTTT
.	.	TRBV6-6	TRBJ1-1	CASSRSPTEAFF	TGTGCCAGCAGTCGATCGCCCACTGAAGCTTTCTTT
.	once	TRBV29-1	TRBJ2-1	CSTERGGGPEQFF	TGCAGCACCGAGAGGGGTGGGGGGCCTGAGCAGTTCTTC
TRBD1	few	TRBV28	TRBJ1-5	CASRTGQALGNQPQHF	TGTGCCAGCAGGACCGGACAGGCCTTGGGCAATCAGCCCCAGCATTTT
.	.	TRBV28	TRBJ2-1	CASSLITAGREQFF	TGTGCCAGCAGTTTAATAACTGCCGGGAGAGAGCAGTTCTTC
TRBD1	.	TRBV5-1	TRBJ2-2	CASSLDRGTGELFF	TGCGCCAGCAGCTTGGACAGGGGCACCGGGGAGCTGTTTTTT
TRBD1	.	TRBV19	TRBJ2-5	CASSIRDRVQETQYF	TGTGCCAGTAGTATCCGGGACAGGGTTCAAGAGACCCAGTACTTC
.	.	TRBV6-5	TRBJ2-1	CASSPGRKSYNEQFF	TGTGCCAGCAGCCCCGGACGGAAAAGTTACAATGAGCAGTTCTTC
.	once	TRBV5-4	TRBJ2-7	CASSLGQGGTYEQYF	TGTGCCAGCAGCTTGGGTCAGGGCGGTACCTACGAGCAGTACTTC
.	.	TRBV28	TRBJ1-1	CASSLGGSNTEAFF	TGTGCCAGCAGTTTAGGGGGGTCGAACACTGAAGCTTTCTTT
.	.	TRBV5-6	TRBJ2-1	CASRTRGEQFF	TGTGCCAGCAGGACTAGGGGCGAGCAGTTCTTC
TRBD1	.	TRBV27	TRBJ2-1	CASSLMTGVANEQFF	TGTGCCAGCAGTTTAATGACAGGGGTAGCGAATGAGCAGTTCTTC
TRBD2	.	TRBV29-1	TRBJ2-7	CSVVGGPGLAATSYEQYF	TGCAGCGTTGTGGGGGGGCCAGGACTAGCGGCAACTTCCTACGAGCAGTACTTC
.	.	TRBV4-1	TRBJ2-7	CASSRGGKGEFSYEQYF	TGCGCCAGCAGCCGAGGGGGAAAGGGCGAATTCTCCTACGAGCAGTACTTC
.	.	TRBV27	TRBJ2-2	CASIPLGGNTGELFF	TGTGCCAGCATTCCTCTTGGTGGGAACACCGGGGAGCTGTTTTTT
TRBD2	.	TRBV5-1	TRBJ2-1	CASSLEGLVPEQFF	TGCGCCAGCAGCTTGGAGGGACTAGTCCCTGAGCAGTTCTTC
.	.	TRBV11-2	TRBJ1-4	CASSSTDSGTTNEKLFF	TGTGCCAGCAGCTCCACGGACAGTGGAACAACTAATGAAAAACTGTTTTTT
TRBD2	.	TRBV7-9	TRBJ2-7	CASSFPTSGARKYF	TGTGCCAGCAGCTTCCCGACTAGCGGGGCCCGTAAGTACTTC
.	.	TRBV28	TRBJ1-5	CASSLANQPQHF	TGTGCCAGCAGTCTTGCTAATCAGCCCCAGCATTTT
TRBD2	.	TRBV9	TRBJ2-7	CASSDRLAGLSYEQYF	TGTGCCAGCAGCGACCGACTAGCGGGGCTGTCCTACGAGCAGTACTTC
TRBD1	.	TRBV9	TRBJ2-7	CASSPRTGSYEQYF	TGTGCCAGCTCCCCGAGGACAGGGTCCTACGAGCAGTACTTC
TRBD1	.	TRBV7-8	TRBJ1-1	CASSLQGGRLNTEAFF	TGTGCCAGCAGCTTACAGGGGGGGCGATTGAACACTGAAGCTTTCTTT
.	few	TRBV14	TRBJ1-1	CASSQDLDSEAFF	TGTGCCAGCAGCCAAGATTTGGACTCTGAAGCTTTCTTT
.	.	TRBV5-1	TRBJ1-4	CASSPPEGRGEKLFF	TGCGCCAGCAGCCCCCCGGAGGGGCGAGGTGAAAAACTGTTTTTT
.	.	TRBV18	TRBJ2-1	CASSPGGRDEQFF	TGTGCCAGCTCACCAGGGGGAAGGGATGAGCAGTTCTTC
TRBD2	.	TRBV27	TRBJ2-3	CASSLSRTSGPTDTQYF	TGTGCCAGCAGTTTATCTCGGACTAGCGGCCCCACAGATACGCAGTATTTT
.	once	TRBV7-3	TRBJ2-3	CASSSRSDTQYF	TGTGCCAGCAGCTCTAGGTCGGATACGCAGTATTTT
.	few	TRBV5-6	TRBJ1-5	CASSDDLEPQHF	TGTGCCAGCAGCGATGACCTGGAGCCCCAGCATTTT
TRBD1	.	TRBV7-6	TRBJ2-7	CASSLGGQGTEQYF	TGTGCCAGCAGCCTAGGGGGACAGGGTACCGAGCAGTACTTC
TRBD2	.	TRBV6-5	TRBJ2-7	CASSYASGRGSYEQYF	TGTGCCAGCAGTTACGCTAGCGGGAGAGGATCCTACGAGCAGTACTTC
.	once	TRBV6-1	TRBJ1-4	CASSEAMGATNEKLFF	TGTGCCAGCAGTGAAGCTATGGGTGCAACTAATGAAAAACTGTTTTTT
.	.	TRBV7-9	TRBJ1-3	CASSSQGVSGNTIYF	TGTGCCAGCAGCTCACAGGGAGTCTCTGGAAACACCATATATTTT
.	.	TRBV7-2	TRBJ1-2	CASSLWPGINYGYTF	TGTGCCAGCAGCTTATGGCCAGGGATTAACTATGGCTACACCTTC
.	few	TRBV5-6	TRBJ2-7	CASSFLSGASF	TGTGCCAGCAGCTTCCTAAGTGGTGCGAGCTTC
.	.	TRBV6-4	TRBJ1-1	CASSDPGRAEAFF	TGTGCCAGCAGTGATCCAGGGCGAGCTGAAGCTTTCTTT
TRBD2	.	TRBV29-1	TRBJ2-2	CSVGGGRLAGAGELFF	TGCAGCGTTGGCGGGGGCCGTCTAGCGGGAGCCGGGGAGCTGTTTTTT
TRBD2	.	TRBV27	TRBJ2-1	CASRLAGAHEQFF	TGTGCCAGCAGACTAGCGGGAGCACATGAGCAGTTCTTC
.	.	TRBV27	TRBJ2-1	CATHPLGLGSYNEQFF	TGTGCCACCCATCCTCTAGGCCTCGGATCCTACAATGAGCAGTTCTTC
TRBD2	.	TRBV2	TRBJ2-7	CASSLGRLAESYEQYF	TGTGCCAGCAGCCTTGGTCGGCTAGCGGAATCCTACGAGCAGTACTTC
TRBD2	.	TRBV19	TRBJ2-1	CASSILAGEINEQFF	TGTGCCAGTAGTATACTAGCGGGAGAAATTAATGAGCAGTTCTTC
TRBD2	.	TRBV9	TRBJ2-2	CASSVTGGGNTGELFF	TGTGCCAGCAGCGTAACGGGAGGTGGAAACACCGGGGAGCTGTTTTTT
.	.	TRBV9	TRBJ1-1	CASSVGHEAEAFF	TGTGCCAGCAGCGTAGGACATGAAGCTGAAGCTTTCTTT
.	.	TRBV10-1	TRBJ2-1	CASSETGASYNEQFF	TGCGCCAGCAGTGAAACGGGAGCCTCCTACAATGAGCAGTTCTTC
.	.	TRBV28	TRBJ1-3	CASSLNVGGAGNTIYF	TGTGCCAGCAGTTTAAACGTCGGAGGGGCTGGAAACACCATATATTTT
.	.	TRBV9	TRBJ1-2	CASSPSGGLRNGYTF	TGTGCCAGCAGCCCCAGCGGCGGGCTAAGAAACGGCTACACCTTC
.	.	TRBV7-9	TRBJ2-7	CASSLGTVYSYEQYF	TGTGCCAGCAGCTTAGGGACAGTTTACTCCTACGAGCAGTACTTC
.	.	TRBV2	TRBJ1-2	CASSDNGSPNYGYTF	TGTGCCAGCAGTGATAACGGCAGCCCAAACTATGGCTACACCTTC
.	.	TRBV30	TRBJ1-1	CAWSDTSEAFF	TGTGCCTGGAGTGACACGAGTGAAGCTTTCTTT
.	.	TRBV5-1	TRBJ2-5	CASSLKETQYF	TGCGCCAGCAGCTTGAAAGAGACCCAGTACTTC
TRBD2	.	TRBV4-1	TRBJ2-1	CASSQPTSGTHNEQFF	TGCGCCAGCAGCCAACCGACTAGCGGGACACACAATGAGCAGTTCTTC